These 13 T cell receptor beta chains came from one sample sequenced in a study of shared clonotypes between healthy human individuals. TCRdb's table, derived via immunoSEQ multiplex PCR, lists solely in-frame clones and lacks some. The table shows just under 350,000 clones, with less than 75% occurring only once. The sample consisted of memory CD4+ T cells sorted from blood. As to subset: CD45RA-negative fraction. Receptor source: a man under 40 in good health.

This chain links TRBV5-4 with TRBJ2-5, with TRBD1 matching 11 bases. This CDR3 region has 17 residues. V shed 1 base and J 4 bases; nucleotides not matched to a gene: 9. Germline loops: CDR1 SGHNT, CDR2 YYREEE (reference sequence). This CDR3 is CASSLRDRGGFGETQYF. DNA of the CDR3: TGTGCCAGCAGCTTGCGGGACAGGGGGGGGTTTGGAGAGACCCAGTACTTC. The variable domain in full, completed from reference TRBV5-4 and TRBJ2-5, reads ETGVTQSPTHLIKTRGQQVTLRCSSQSGHNTVSWYQQALGQGPQFIFQYYREEENGRGNFPPRFSGLQFPNYSSELNVNALELDDSALYLCASSLRDRGGFGETQYFGPGTRLLVL.

The V gene is TRBV11-2, the J gene TRBJ2-1; 10 bases match TRBD2. The trim removed 5 bases at V and 9 bases at J, leaving 7 bases unmatched. There are 14 residues in the CDR3. Germline V gives CDR1 SGHAT, CDR2 FQNNGV. CDR3 sequence reads: CASSPGLAETEQFF. Written as DNA, the CDR3 is TGTGCCAGCAGCCCCGGACTAGCGGAGACTGAGCAGTTCTTC.

The genes are TRBV7-8 and TRBJ2-5; D gene uncertain. The length of the CDR3 is 13 residues. V shed 1 base and J shed 0 bases, with 3 bases lying between them. The germline gives CDR1 SGHVS, CDR2 FQNEAQ. The CDR3 loop reads CASSLGNQETQYF. DNA for the CDR3: TGTGCCAGCAGCTTAGGGAACCAAGAGACCCAGTACTTC.

This clone was observed a single time. This chain connects TRBV29-1 to TRBJ2-7; 9 nucleotides match TRBD1. The J segment lost 2 bases and the V segment lost 3 bases, leaving 2 bases of the junction unmatched. CDR1 is SQVTM, CDR2 ANQGSEA, per germline. This CDR3 region has 13 residues. Here the CDR3 reads CSVEGQGTYEQYF. CDR3 nucleotide sequence: TGCAGCGTTGAGGGACAGGGAACCTACGAGCAGTACTTC.

The V gene is TRBV5-4, the J gene TRBJ2-7; TRBD2 matches at 8 bases. In germline, CDR1 is SGHNT, CDR2 YYREEE (reference sequence). Trimming removed 2 bases from V and 7 bases from J; junction bases left unmatched: 8. The CDR3 has 14 residues. The chain's CDR3 is CASSFGGRNGEQYF. The DNA of the CDR3 is TGTGCCAGCAGCTTCGGCGGGAGGAATGGGGAGCAGTACTTC.

The V and J genes are TRBV4-3 and TRBJ1-2; a possible D gene is TRBD1 (5 bases). This CDR3 has 13 residues. Per the germline V gene, CDR1 is LGHNA and CDR2 is YSLEER. V shed 2 bases and J shed 8 bases, with 12 bases lying between them. The CDR3 sequence: CASSQHIQGGYTF. CDR3 in DNA: TGCGCCAGCAGCCAACACATTCAGGGCGGCTACACCTTC.

The chain is built from TRBV5-4 and TRBJ1-1; TRBD1 is a possible D gene (5 bases). This CDR3 region has 13 residues. Trimming took off 6 bases at V and 4 bases at J, with 13 bases between the two ends. The germline gives CDR1 SGHNT, CDR2 YYREEE (reference sequence). The CDR3 DNA is TGTGCCAGCAAAGTAAGAGGGGTCACTGAAGCTTTCTTT. It is translated as CASKVRGVTEAFF. The variable domain in full, with the rest retrieved from reference TRBV5-4 and TRBJ1-1, is ETGVTQSPTHLIKTRGQQVTLRCSSQSGHNTVSWYQQALGQGPQFIFQYYREEENGRGNFPPRFSGLQFPNYSSELNVNALELDDSALYLCASKVRGVTEAFFGQGTRLTVV.

Many counts were recorded for this clone. The V and J genes are TRBV13 and TRBJ2-7; the match to TRBD1 covers 10 bases. Germline trimming cut 3 bases from V and 7 bases from J; bases unmatched to any gene: 15. CDR1 PRHDT and CDR2 FYEKMQ come from the germline V gene (reference sequence). The CDR3 is made up of 17 amino acids. The CDR3 bases are TGTGCCAGCAGCTTCGGGACAGGGGCCCTCAGGTGGAGGGAGCAGTACTTC. Amino acid sequence: CASSFGTGALRWREQYF.

J is TRBJ1-3 and V is TRBV19, with a weak D call TRBD1 (6 bases). V lost 3 bases, J lost 0 bases, and 12 bases lay in between. Germline V gene sequence: CDR1 LNHDA, CDR2 SQIVND (reference sequence). The CDR3 runs 16 residues. The CDR3 sequence: CASSMDSISSGNTIYF. The CDR3 DNA follows: TGTGCCAGTAGTATGGACAGTATAAGCTCTGGAAACACCATATATTTT.

The chain links TRBV7-2 to TRBJ2-7, with no clear D. The CDR3 has 14 amino acids. CDR1 SGHTA and CDR2 FQGNSA come from the germline V gene. V lost 2 bases to trimming and J lost 1 base, with 9 bases between them. The CDR3 nucleotides are TGTGCCAGCAGCTTATGGCGTGCTTCCTACGAGCAGTACTTC. This translates into CASSLWRASYEQYF.

The rearrangement joins TRBV5-1 to TRBJ1-2; D gene uncertain. Per germline, CDR1 SGHRS and CDR2 YFSETQ. The V end lost 3 bases, the J end lost 0 bases, and 6 bases lay between the germline ends. The CDR3 covers 13 residues. This CDR3 reads CASSSESNYGYTF. The CDR3 bases are TGCGCCAGCAGCTCCGAATCTAACTATGGCTACACCTTC.

The chain combines TRBV7-2 with TRBJ2-1; 7 bases are a match to TRBD2. The trim removed 4 bases at V and 6 bases at J, leaving 9 bases unmatched. The CDR3 is made up of 15 amino acids. The germline CDR1 and CDR2 sequences are SGHTA and FQGNSA. The CDR3 nucleotides are TGTGCCAGCAGCTATCGACTAGCAGAATCCAATGAGCAGTTCTTC. Translated: CASSYRLAESNEQFF.

V and J are TRBV7-2 and TRBJ2-5; 8 bases are a match to TRBD2. The CDR3 length is 14 residues. With 5 bases clipped from V and 6 bases from J, the junction kept 8 bases outside the gene matches. Germline CDR1 reads SGHTA; CDR2 reads FQGNSA. CDR3 protein: CASSALAGPKTQYF. In DNA form, the CDR3 reads TGTGCCAGCAGCGCCTTAGCGGGACCCAAGACCCAGTACTTC.